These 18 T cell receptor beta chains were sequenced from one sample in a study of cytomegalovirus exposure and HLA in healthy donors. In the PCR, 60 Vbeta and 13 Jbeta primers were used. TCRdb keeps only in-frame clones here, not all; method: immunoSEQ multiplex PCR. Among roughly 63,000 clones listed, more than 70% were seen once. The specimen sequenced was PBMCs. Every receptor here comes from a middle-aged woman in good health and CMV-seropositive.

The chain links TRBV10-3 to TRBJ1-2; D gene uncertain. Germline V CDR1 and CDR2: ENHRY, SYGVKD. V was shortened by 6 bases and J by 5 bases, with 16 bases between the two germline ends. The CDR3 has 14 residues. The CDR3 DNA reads TGTGCCATCAGCGCGGGAGTGACGAGTTATGGCTACACCTTC. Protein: CAISAGVTSYGYTF.

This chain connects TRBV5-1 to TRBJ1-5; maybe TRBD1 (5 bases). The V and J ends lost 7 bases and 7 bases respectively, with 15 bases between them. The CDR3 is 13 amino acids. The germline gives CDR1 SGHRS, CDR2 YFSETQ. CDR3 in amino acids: CASSQGSGQPQHF. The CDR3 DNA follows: TGCGCCAGCTCCCAGGGTTCCGGCCAGCCCCAGCATTTT. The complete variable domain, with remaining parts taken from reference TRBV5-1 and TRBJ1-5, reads KAGVTQTPRYLIKTRGQQVTLSCSPISGHRSVSWYQQTPGQGLQFLFEYFSETQRNKGNFPGRFSGRQFSNSRSEMNVSTLELGDSALYLCASSQGSGQPQHFGDGTRLSIL.

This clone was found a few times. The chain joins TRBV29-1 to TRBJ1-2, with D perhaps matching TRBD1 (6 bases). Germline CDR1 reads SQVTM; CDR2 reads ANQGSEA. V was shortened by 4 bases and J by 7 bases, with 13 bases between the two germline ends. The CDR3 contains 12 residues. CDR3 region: CSVADRITGYTF. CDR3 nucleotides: TGCAGCGTTGCGGACAGAATAACTGGCTACACCTTC. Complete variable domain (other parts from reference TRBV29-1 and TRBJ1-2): SAVISQKPSRDICQRGTSLTIQCQVDSQVTMMFWYRQQPGQSLTLIATANQGSEATYESGFVIDKFPISRPNLTFSTLTVSNMSPEDSSIYLCSVADRITGYTFGSGTRLTVV.

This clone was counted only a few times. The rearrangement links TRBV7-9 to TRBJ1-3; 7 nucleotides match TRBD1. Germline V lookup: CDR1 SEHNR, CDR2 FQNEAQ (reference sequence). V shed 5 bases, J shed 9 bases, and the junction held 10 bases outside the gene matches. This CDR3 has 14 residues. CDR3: CASSLYGDSGTIYF. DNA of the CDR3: TGTGCCAGCAGCCTCTACGGGGACAGCGGCACCATATATTTT.

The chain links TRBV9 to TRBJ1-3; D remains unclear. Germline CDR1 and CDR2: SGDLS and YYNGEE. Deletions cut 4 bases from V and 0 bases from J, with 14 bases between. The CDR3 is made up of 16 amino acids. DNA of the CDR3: TGTGCCAGCAGCCCACTAGGGCAGAACTCTGGAAACACCATATATTTT. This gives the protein CASSPLGQNSGNTIYF. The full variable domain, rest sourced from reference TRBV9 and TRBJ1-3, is DSGVTQTPKHLITATGQRVTLRCSPRSGDLSVYWYQQSLDQGLQFLIQYYNGEERAKGNILERFSAQQFPDLHSELNLSSLELGDSALYFCASSPLGQNSGNTIYFGEGSWLTVV.

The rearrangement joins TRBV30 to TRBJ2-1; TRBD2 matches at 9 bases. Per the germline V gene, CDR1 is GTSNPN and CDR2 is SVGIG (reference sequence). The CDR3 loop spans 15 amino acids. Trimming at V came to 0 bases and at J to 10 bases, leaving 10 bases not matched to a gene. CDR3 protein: CAWSVASGGPLEQFF. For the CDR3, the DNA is TGTGCCTGGAGTGTAGCCAGCGGGGGGCCCTTGGAGCAGTTCTTC.

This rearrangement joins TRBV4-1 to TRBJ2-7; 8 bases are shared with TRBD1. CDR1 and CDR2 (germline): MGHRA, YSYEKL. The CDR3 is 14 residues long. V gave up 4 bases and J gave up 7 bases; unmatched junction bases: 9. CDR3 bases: TGCGCCAGCAGCCTCTCCCAGGGGGCCGGTGAGCAGTACTTC. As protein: CASSLSQGAGEQYF.

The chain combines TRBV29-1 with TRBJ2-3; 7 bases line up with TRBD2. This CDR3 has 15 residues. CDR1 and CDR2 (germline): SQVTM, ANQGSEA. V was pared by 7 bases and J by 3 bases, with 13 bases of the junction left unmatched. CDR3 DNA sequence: TGCAGCGCCCTAAGAAACGGGGGGATTACAGATACGCAGTATTTT. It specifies CSALRNGGITDTQYF.

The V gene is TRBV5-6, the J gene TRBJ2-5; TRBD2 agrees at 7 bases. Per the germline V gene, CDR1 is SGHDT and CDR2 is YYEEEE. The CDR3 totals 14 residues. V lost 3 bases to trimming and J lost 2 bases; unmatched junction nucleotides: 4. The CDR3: CASSSGLVQETQYF. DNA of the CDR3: TGTGCCAGCAGCTCCGGACTAGTGCAAGAGACCCAGTACTTC.

For the CDR3, the DNA is TGCGCCAGCACCCCTGGACAGCCCTCAAACATTCAGTACTTC. Translated: CASTPGQPSNIQYF. The chain combines TRBV4-1 with TRBJ2-4; possibly TRBD1 for D (6 bases). V was pared by 7 bases and J by 6 bases, with 16 bases between. Germline-derived CDR1 and CDR2 are MGHRA and YSYEKL. The CDR3 totals 14 residues.

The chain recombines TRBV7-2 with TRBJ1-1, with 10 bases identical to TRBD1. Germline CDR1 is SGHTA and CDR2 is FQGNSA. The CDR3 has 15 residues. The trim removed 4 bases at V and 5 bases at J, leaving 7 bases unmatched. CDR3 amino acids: CASSSDRGLWTEAFF. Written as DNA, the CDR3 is TGTGCCAGCAGCTCTGACAGGGGGCTTTGGACTGAAGCTTTCTTT.

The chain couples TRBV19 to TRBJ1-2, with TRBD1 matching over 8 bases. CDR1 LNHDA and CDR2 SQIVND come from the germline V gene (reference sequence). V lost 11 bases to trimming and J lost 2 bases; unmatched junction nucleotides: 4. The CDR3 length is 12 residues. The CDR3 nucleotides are TGTGCCGGTGGGGACAGGAACTATGGCTACACCTTC. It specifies CAGGDRNYGYTF.

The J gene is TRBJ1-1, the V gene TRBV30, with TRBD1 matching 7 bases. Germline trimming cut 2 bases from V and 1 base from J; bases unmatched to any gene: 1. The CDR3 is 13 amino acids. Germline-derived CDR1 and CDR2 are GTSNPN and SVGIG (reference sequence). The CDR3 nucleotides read TGTGCCTGGAGTTGGACAGGGAACACTGAAGCTTTCTTT. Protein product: CAWSWTGNTEAFF.

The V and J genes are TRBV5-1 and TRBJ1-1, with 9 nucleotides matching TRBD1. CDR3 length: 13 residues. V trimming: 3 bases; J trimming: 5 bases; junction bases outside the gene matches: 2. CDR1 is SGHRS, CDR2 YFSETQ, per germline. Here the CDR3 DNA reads TGCGCCAGCAGCTGGGACAGGGCGACTGAAGCTTTCTTT. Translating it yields CASSWDRATEAFF. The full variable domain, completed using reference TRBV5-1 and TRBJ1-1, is KAGVTQTPRYLIKTRGQQVTLSCSPISGHRSVSWYQQTPGQGLQFLFEYFSETQRNKGNFPGRFSGRQFSNSRSEMNVSTLELGDSALYLCASSWDRATEAFFGQGTRLTVV.

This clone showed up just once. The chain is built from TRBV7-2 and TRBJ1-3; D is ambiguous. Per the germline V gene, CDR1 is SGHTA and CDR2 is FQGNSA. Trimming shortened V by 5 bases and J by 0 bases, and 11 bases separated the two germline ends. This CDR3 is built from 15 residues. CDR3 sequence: CASSIRHSSGNTIYF. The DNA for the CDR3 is TGTGCCAGCAGCATACGACACAGCTCTGGAAACACCATATATTTT.

The CDR3 DNA sequence: TGCGCCAGCAGCTTTGCGGGGGGCCGCCGCAATGAGCAGTTCTTC. Translated: CASSFAGGRRNEQFF. The chain uses TRBV4-3 and TRBJ2-1; 8 bases align to TRBD2. The CDR3 length is 15 residues. Germline trimming cut 5 bases from V and 6 bases from J; bases unmatched to any gene: 9. CDR1 is LGHNA, CDR2 YSLEER, per germline.

DNA for the CDR3: TGCGCCAGCAGGCAACAGGGGGCCTCTTTACAGAACACTGAAGCTTTCTTT. Encoded protein: CASRQQGASLQNTEAFF. The chain has TRBV10-1 and TRBJ1-1; 9 bases map to TRBD1. Germline V CDR1 and CDR2: WNHNN, SYGVQD (reference sequence). V shed 6 bases, J shed 1 base, and the junction held 12 bases outside the gene matches. CDR3 length equals 17 residues.

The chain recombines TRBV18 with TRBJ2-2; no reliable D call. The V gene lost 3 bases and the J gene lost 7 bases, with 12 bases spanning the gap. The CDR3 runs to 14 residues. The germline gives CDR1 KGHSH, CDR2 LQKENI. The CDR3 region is CASSPPVRLGELFF. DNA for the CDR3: TGTGCCAGCTCACCCCCGGTGAGGCTCGGGGAGCTGTTTTTT.